This TCR beta chain was captured by sequencing in a study of T cell repertoires in aging, cancer and after chemotherapy. Peripheral blood genomic DNA, not sorted cells or RNA, was the template. V dropped 10 bases and J dropped 3 bases, with 12 bases sitting between them. The CDR3 contains 13 residues. CDR1 is MNHNS, CDR2 SASEGT, per germline. TRB rearrangements spanning V, D and J were amplified using mixed TRB-A/B primers. TCRdb itself ran the multiplex PCR reads through MiXCR, one entry per CDR3 protein. The sample has some 6,700 distinct CDR3 sequences, approximately 49% seen once. There are a few counts of this clonotype.

The rearrangement links TRBV6-1 to TRBJ1-4; no reliable D call. The source material was blood. The receptor was derived from a human donor with a solid tumor. The CDR3 DNA follows: TGTGCCACCCTTATTTCATCTAATGAAAAACTGTTTTTT. Residues: CATLISSNEKLFF.